This is a list of T cell receptor beta chains from one sample in a study of PD-1 blockade in classical Hodgkin lymphoma. TCRdb keeps only in-frame clones here, not all; method: immunoSEQ multiplex PCR. The sample consists of about 13,000 clones, around three quarters of them appearing once. Sequencing used peripheral blood mononuclear cells (PBMCs), obtained at baseline. The source is a human donor with classical Hodgkin lymphoma. Both conserved end residues are part of each CDR3. The order of the fields is D gene, CDR3 length, J gene, clone size, V gene, CDR3 protein, CDR3 DNA. A D gene is named only where the DNA matches it firmly. Size tells how often a clone was seen (once, few, many) or the class of an expanded clone, and some rows leave it out.

D gene: NA
CDR3 length: 13
J gene: TRBJ1-5
clone size: NA
V gene: TRBV10-3
CDR3 protein: CAIGGRGDQPQHF
CDR3 DNA: TGTGCCATCGGGGGGCGCGGGGATCAGCCCCAGCATTTT

D gene: NA
CDR3 length: 13
J gene: TRBJ1-2
clone size: NA
V gene: TRBV28
CDR3 protein: CASIRGGYYGYTF
CDR3 DNA: TGTGCCAGCATCCGAGGGGGGTACTATGGCTACACCTTC

D gene: TRBD1
CDR3 length: 16
J gene: TRBJ1-3
clone size: NA
V gene: TRBV11-2
CDR3 protein: CASSPRQGISGNTIYF
CDR3 DNA: TGTGCCAGCAGTCCAAGACAGGGAATCTCTGGAAACACCATATATTTT

D gene: NA
CDR3 length: 13
J gene: TRBJ2-7
clone size: NA
V gene: TRBV6-5
CDR3 protein: CASSASPSYEQYF
CDR3 DNA: TGTGCCAGCAGTGCCTCCCCCTCCTACGAGCAGTACTTC

D gene: NA
CDR3 length: 15
J gene: TRBJ1-1
clone size: once
V gene: TRBV6-6
CDR3 protein: CASSYSGAPNTEAFF
CDR3 DNA: TGTGCCAGCAGTTACTCTGGGGCGCCGAACACTGAAGCTTTCTTT

D gene: NA
CDR3 length: 19
J gene: TRBJ1-2
clone size: NA
V gene: TRBV5-6
CDR3 protein: CASSLASESRISANCGYTF
CDR3 DNA: TGTGCCAGCAGCTTGGCCTCGGAATCCAGAATTTCAGCTAACTGTGGCTACACCTTC

D gene: TRBD2
CDR3 length: 15
J gene: TRBJ2-3
clone size: NA
V gene: TRBV11-3
CDR3 protein: CASSPGTSGADTQYF
CDR3 DNA: TGTGCCAGCAGCCCCGGGACTAGCGGGGCAGATACGCAGTATTTT

D gene: NA
CDR3 length: 13
J gene: TRBJ1-1
clone size: NA
V gene: TRBV5-1
CDR3 protein: CASSLTGGTEAFF
CDR3 DNA: TGCGCCAGCAGCTTGACGGGAGGGACTGAAGCTTTCTTT

D gene: NA
CDR3 length: 15
J gene: TRBJ2-7
clone size: NA
V gene: TRBV5-1
CDR3 protein: CASSPAGQGANEQYF
CDR3 DNA: TGCGCCAGCAGTCCGGCGGGGCAGGGAGCAAACGAGCAGTACTTC

D gene: TRBD2
CDR3 length: 14
J gene: TRBJ2-5
clone size: NA
V gene: TRBV29-1
CDR3 protein: CSVTVLAGGKTQYF
CDR3 DNA: TGCAGCGTTACGGTACTAGCGGGGGGAAAGACCCAGTACTTC

D gene: TRBD1
CDR3 length: 17
J gene: TRBJ2-2
clone size: NA
V gene: TRBV5-4
CDR3 protein: CASSLARGTGVTGELFF
CDR3 DNA: TGTGCCAGCAGCTTGGCGCGGGGGACAGGGGTCACCGGGGAGCTGTTTTTT

D gene: NA
CDR3 length: 12
J gene: TRBJ1-1
clone size: NA
V gene: TRBV11-3
CDR3 protein: CASNRGDTEAFF
CDR3 DNA: TGTGCCAGCAATCGAGGGGACACTGAAGCTTTCTTT

D gene: TRBD1
CDR3 length: 14
J gene: TRBJ2-1
clone size: NA
V gene: TRBV29-1
CDR3 protein: CSVQGQGVYNEQFF
CDR3 DNA: TGCAGCGTCCAGGGACAGGGTGTCTACAATGAGCAGTTCTTC

D gene: NA
CDR3 length: 14
J gene: TRBJ2-2
clone size: NA
V gene: TRBV6-5
CDR3 protein: CASSYQGYTGELFF
CDR3 DNA: TGTGCCAGCAGTTACCAGGGGTACACCGGGGAGCTGTTTTTT

D gene: TRBD1
CDR3 length: 16
J gene: TRBJ2-2
clone size: NA
V gene: TRBV7-2
CDR3 protein: CASSLIGTAITGELFF
CDR3 DNA: TGTGCCAGCAGCTTAATCGGGACAGCGATCACCGGGGAGCTGTTTTTT

D gene: TRBD1
CDR3 length: 18
J gene: TRBJ2-1
clone size: NA
V gene: TRBV15
CDR3 protein: CATSRVNTGTGSFNEQFF
CDR3 DNA: TGTGCCACCAGCAGAGTAAACACCGGGACAGGGTCCTTCAATGAGCAGTTCTTC

D gene: NA
CDR3 length: 13
J gene: TRBJ1-4
clone size: NA
V gene: TRBV6-5
CDR3 protein: CAMGGRDTEKLFF
CDR3 DNA: TGTGCCATGGGTGGCCGGGACACTGAAAAACTGTTTTTT

D gene: TRBD2
CDR3 length: 15
J gene: TRBJ2-3
clone size: NA
V gene: TRBV5-6
CDR3 protein: CASSLAGGGATSQYF
CDR3 DNA: TGTGCCAGCAGCTTGGCCGGCGGGGGGGCCACCTCGCAGTATTTT

D gene: NA
CDR3 length: 13
J gene: TRBJ2-1
clone size: NA
V gene: TRBV6-5
CDR3 protein: CASSSTIHNEQFF
CDR3 DNA: TGTGCCAGCAGTTCGACTATCCACAATGAGCAGTTCTTC

D gene: TRBD1
CDR3 length: 14
J gene: TRBJ1-2
clone size: NA
V gene: TRBV2
CDR3 protein: CASSEIGGGYGYTF
CDR3 DNA: TGTGCCAGCAGTGAAATAGGGGGCGGCTATGGCTACACCTTC

D gene: NA
CDR3 length: 13
J gene: TRBJ2-7
clone size: few
V gene: TRBV6-5
CDR3 protein: CATHPAGTSRRYF
CDR3 DNA: TGTGCCACTCACCCCGCGGGAACCTCCCGTCGGTACTTC

D gene: NA
CDR3 length: 14
J gene: TRBJ2-3
clone size: NA
V gene: TRBV6-4
CDR3 protein: CASSLGPHTDTQYF
CDR3 DNA: TGTGCCAGCAGCTTGGGACCACACACAGATACGCAGTATTTT

D gene: TRBD2
CDR3 length: 15
J gene: TRBJ2-5
clone size: NA
V gene: TRBV5-1
CDR3 protein: CASSVMGSGRETQYF
CDR3 DNA: TGCGCCAGCAGCGTAATGGGTAGCGGGCGGGAGACCCAGTACTTC

D gene: NA
CDR3 length: 14
J gene: TRBJ1-5
clone size: few
V gene: TRBV28
CDR3 protein: CASRNRQLYQPQHF
CDR3 DNA: TGTGCCAGCAGAAATCGACAGCTTTATCAGCCCCAGCATTTT

D gene: TRBD1
CDR3 length: 18
J gene: TRBJ1-2
clone size: few
V gene: TRBV5-5
CDR3 protein: CASSLRPRTGGIWYGYTF
CDR3 DNA: TGTGCCAGCAGCTTGCGACCGCGGACAGGGGGGATCTGGTATGGCTACACCTTC

D gene: TRBD1
CDR3 length: 17
J gene: TRBJ1-2
clone size: medium-sized
V gene: TRBV18
CDR3 protein: CASSKFTRGQAAAGYTF
CDR3 DNA: TGTGCCAGCTCAAAGTTCACTAGGGGACAGGCTGCTGCTGGCTACACCTTC

D gene: NA
CDR3 length: 17
J gene: TRBJ1-3
clone size: NA
V gene: TRBV7-2
CDR3 protein: CASSFTGTANSGNTIYF
CDR3 DNA: TGTGCCAGCAGCTTCACCGGGACGGCCAACTCTGGAAACACCATATATTTT

D gene: NA
CDR3 length: 15
J gene: TRBJ2-3
clone size: NA
V gene: TRBV7-3
CDR3 protein: CASSLSAKGADTQYF
CDR3 DNA: TGTGCCAGCAGCTTATCGGCAAAGGGGGCAGATACGCAGTATTTT

D gene: TRBD1
CDR3 length: 16
J gene: TRBJ2-7
clone size: NA
V gene: TRBV27
CDR3 protein: CASSIRGQGGIYEQYF
CDR3 DNA: TGTGCCAGCAGTATACGAGGACAGGGAGGCATCTACGAGCAGTACTTC

D gene: TRBD1
CDR3 length: 14
J gene: TRBJ1-5
clone size: NA
V gene: TRBV6-1
CDR3 protein: CASWDRGFNQPQHF
CDR3 DNA: TGTGCCAGCTGGGACAGGGGTTTTAATCAGCCCCAGCATTTT

D gene: TRBD1
CDR3 length: 16
J gene: TRBJ1-3
clone size: NA
V gene: TRBV7-6
CDR3 protein: CASSSRDRDSGNTIYF
CDR3 DNA: TGTGCCAGCAGCTCCCGGGACAGGGACTCTGGAAACACCATATATTTT

D gene: NA
CDR3 length: 13
J gene: TRBJ1-2
clone size: NA
V gene: TRBV6-5
CDR3 protein: CATARQASNGYTF
CDR3 DNA: TGTGCCACCGCCCGACAGGCCTCTAATGGCTACACCTTC

D gene: NA
CDR3 length: 15
J gene: TRBJ1-4
clone size: NA
V gene: TRBV28
CDR3 protein: CASSPQGQRNEKLFF
CDR3 DNA: TGTGCCAGCAGTCCCCAGGGGCAGAGAAATGAAAAACTGTTTTTT

D gene: NA
CDR3 length: 13
J gene: TRBJ2-7
clone size: NA
V gene: TRBV6-5
CDR3 protein: CASSYFGVTEQYF
CDR3 DNA: TGTGCCAGCAGTTACTTCGGGGTCACCGAGCAGTACTTC

D gene: TRBD2
CDR3 length: 14
J gene: TRBJ2-1
clone size: few
V gene: TRBV7-2
CDR3 protein: CASAVGGGPYEQFF
CDR3 DNA: TGTGCCAGCGCCGTCGGGGGGGGGCCCTATGAGCAGTTCTTC

D gene: NA
CDR3 length: 15
J gene: TRBJ2-2
clone size: NA
V gene: TRBV9
CDR3 protein: CASSSLMWNTGELFF
CDR3 DNA: TGTGCCAGCAGCTCACTCATGTGGAACACCGGGGAGCTGTTTTTT

D gene: NA
CDR3 length: 11
J gene: TRBJ1-5
clone size: NA
V gene: TRBV2
CDR3 protein: CASSEGLVMHF
CDR3 DNA: TGTGCCAGCAGTGAAGGCCTCGTGATGCATTTT

D gene: NA
CDR3 length: 13
J gene: TRBJ1-2
clone size: NA
V gene: TRBV9
CDR3 protein: CASSVAANYGYTF
CDR3 DNA: TGTGCCAGCAGCGTCGCAGCTAACTATGGCTACACCTTC

D gene: TRBD1
CDR3 length: 15
J gene: TRBJ1-6
clone size: NA
V gene: TRBV25-1
CDR3 protein: CASSAGTGLNSPLHF
CDR3 DNA: TGTGCCAGCAGTGCGGGGACAGGGCTTAATTCACCCCTCCACTTT

D gene: NA
CDR3 length: 17
J gene: TRBJ2-2
clone size: few
V gene: TRBV10-1
CDR3 protein: CASSAHPPTAYTGELFF
CDR3 DNA: TGCGCCAGCAGCGCCCATCCCCCGACGGCTTACACCGGGGAGCTGTTTTTT

D gene: TRBD1
CDR3 length: 16
J gene: TRBJ2-1
clone size: NA
V gene: TRBV4-1
CDR3 protein: CASSRGQGVWYNEQFF
CDR3 DNA: TGCGCCAGCAGCCGAGGCCAGGGGGTTTGGTACAATGAGCAGTTCTTC

D gene: NA
CDR3 length: 16
J gene: TRBJ2-2
clone size: NA
V gene: TRBV12-5
CDR3 protein: CASGLVQSENTGELFF
CDR3 DNA: TGTGCTAGTGGTTTGGTACAGTCGGAGAACACCGGGGAGCTGTTTTTT

D gene: NA
CDR3 length: 13
J gene: TRBJ1-1
clone size: NA
V gene: TRBV11-2
CDR3 protein: CASSLRRNTEAFF
CDR3 DNA: TGTGCCAGCAGCTTGAGGAGGAACACTGAAGCTTTCTTT

D gene: TRBD2
CDR3 length: 16
J gene: TRBJ2-3
clone size: NA
V gene: TRBV10-3
CDR3 protein: CAISEPAGIRGDTQYF
CDR3 DNA: TGTGCCATCAGTGAACCAGCGGGGATCCGGGGGGATACGCAGTATTTT

D gene: NA
CDR3 length: 14
J gene: TRBJ1-2
clone size: NA
V gene: TRBV18
CDR3 protein: CASSPPNSNYGYTF
CDR3 DNA: TGTGCCAGCTCACCACCAAACAGCAACTATGGCTACACCTTC

D gene: TRBD2
CDR3 length: 17
J gene: TRBJ2-1
clone size: NA
V gene: TRBV9
CDR3 protein: CASSVERWRGGYNEQFF
CDR3 DNA: TGTGCCAGCAGCGTAGAGCGTTGGCGGGGGGGTTACAATGAGCAGTTCTTC

D gene: NA
CDR3 length: 15
J gene: TRBJ1-1
clone size: NA
V gene: TRBV7-6
CDR3 protein: CASSFMAGVDTEAFF
CDR3 DNA: TGTGCCAGCAGCTTTATGGCCGGGGTCGACACTGAAGCTTTCTTT